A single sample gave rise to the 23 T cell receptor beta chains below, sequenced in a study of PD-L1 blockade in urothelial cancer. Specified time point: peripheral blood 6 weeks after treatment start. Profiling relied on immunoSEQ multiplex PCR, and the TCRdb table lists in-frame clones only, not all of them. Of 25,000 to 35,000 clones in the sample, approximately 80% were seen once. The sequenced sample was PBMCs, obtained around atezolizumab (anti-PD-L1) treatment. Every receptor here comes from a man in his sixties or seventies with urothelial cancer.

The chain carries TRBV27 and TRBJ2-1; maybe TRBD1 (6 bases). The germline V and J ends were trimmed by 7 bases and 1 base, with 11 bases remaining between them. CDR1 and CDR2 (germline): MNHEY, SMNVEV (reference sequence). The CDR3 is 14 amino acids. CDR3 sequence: CASTPGDSYNEQFF. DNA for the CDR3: TGTGCCAGCACCCCAGGGGATTCCTACAATGAGCAGTTCTTC.

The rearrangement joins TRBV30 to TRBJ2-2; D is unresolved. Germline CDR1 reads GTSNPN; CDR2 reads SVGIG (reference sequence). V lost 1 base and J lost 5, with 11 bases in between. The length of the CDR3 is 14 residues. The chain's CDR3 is CAWSAVKITGELFF. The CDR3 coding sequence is TGTGCCTGGAGTGCGGTTAAGATTACCGGGGAGCTGTTTTTT.

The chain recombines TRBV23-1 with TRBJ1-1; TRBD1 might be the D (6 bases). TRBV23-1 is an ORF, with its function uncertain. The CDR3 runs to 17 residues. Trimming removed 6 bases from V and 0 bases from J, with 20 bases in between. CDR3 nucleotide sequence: TGCGCCAGCAGCCATTCGTATCGGACAGTCATGAACACTGAAGCTTTCTTT. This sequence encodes CASSHSYRTVMNTEAFF.

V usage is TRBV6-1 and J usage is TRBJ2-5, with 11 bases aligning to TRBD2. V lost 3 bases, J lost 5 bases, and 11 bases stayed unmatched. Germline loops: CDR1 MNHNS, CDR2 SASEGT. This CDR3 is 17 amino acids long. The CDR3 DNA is TGTGCCAGCAGTGAGGAGGGACTAGCGGTCCCGGGGGAGACCCAGTACTTC. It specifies CASSEEGLAVPGETQYF.

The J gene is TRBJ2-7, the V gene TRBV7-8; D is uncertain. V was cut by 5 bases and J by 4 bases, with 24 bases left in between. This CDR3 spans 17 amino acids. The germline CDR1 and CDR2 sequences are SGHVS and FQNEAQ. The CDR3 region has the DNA TGTGCCAGCAGCATTCTGTCCCCCTCCCGAGGATCATACGAGCAGTACTTC. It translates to CASSILSPSRGSYEQYF.

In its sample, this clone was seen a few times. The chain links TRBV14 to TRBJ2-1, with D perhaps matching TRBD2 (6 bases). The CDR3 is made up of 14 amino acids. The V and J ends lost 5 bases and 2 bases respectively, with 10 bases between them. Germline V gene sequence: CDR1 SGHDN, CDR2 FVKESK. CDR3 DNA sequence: TGTGCCAGCAGCACCGGAGGGCCCTACAATGAGCAGTTCTTC. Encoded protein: CASSTGGPYNEQFF.

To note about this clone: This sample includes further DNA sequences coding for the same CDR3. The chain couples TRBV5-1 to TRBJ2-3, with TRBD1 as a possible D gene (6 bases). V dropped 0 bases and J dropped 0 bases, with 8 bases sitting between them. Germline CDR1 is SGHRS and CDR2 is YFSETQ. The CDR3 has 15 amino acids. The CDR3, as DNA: TGCGCCAGCAGCTTGGGACAGGCTAGCACAGATACGCAGTATTTT. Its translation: CASSLGQASTDTQYF.

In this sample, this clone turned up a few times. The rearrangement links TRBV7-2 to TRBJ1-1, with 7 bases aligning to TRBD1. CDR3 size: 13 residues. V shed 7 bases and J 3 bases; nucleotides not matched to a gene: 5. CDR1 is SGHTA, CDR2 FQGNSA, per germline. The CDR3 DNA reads TGTGCCAGCATCCGGGACAGATACACTGAAGCTTTCTTT. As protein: CASIRDRYTEAFF.

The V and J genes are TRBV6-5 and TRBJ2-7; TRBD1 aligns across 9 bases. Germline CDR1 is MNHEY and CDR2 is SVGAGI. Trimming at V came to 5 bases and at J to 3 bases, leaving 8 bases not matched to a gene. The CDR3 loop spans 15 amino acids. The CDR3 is CASSKTGTGNYEQYF. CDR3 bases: TGTGCCAGCAGTAAAACCGGGACAGGGAACTACGAGCAGTACTTC.

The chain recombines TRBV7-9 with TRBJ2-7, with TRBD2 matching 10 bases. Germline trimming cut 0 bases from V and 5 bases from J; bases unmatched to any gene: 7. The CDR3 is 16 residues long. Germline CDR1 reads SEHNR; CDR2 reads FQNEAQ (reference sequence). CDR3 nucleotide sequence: TGTGCCAGCAGCTTAGCGCAATCTAGCGGGAGCGACGAGCAGTACTTC. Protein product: CASSLAQSSGSDEQYF.

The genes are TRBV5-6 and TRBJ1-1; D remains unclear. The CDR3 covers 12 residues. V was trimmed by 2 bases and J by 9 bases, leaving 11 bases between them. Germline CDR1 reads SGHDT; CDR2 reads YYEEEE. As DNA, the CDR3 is TGTGCCAGCAGCTTCTCAGGTCAAAAAGCTTTCTTT. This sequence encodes CASSFSGQKAFF. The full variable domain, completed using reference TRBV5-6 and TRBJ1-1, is DAGVTQSPTHLIKTRGQQVTLRCSPKSGHDTVSWYQQALGQGPQFIFQYYEEEERQRGNFPDRFSGHQFPNYSSELNVNALLLGDSALYLCASSFSGQKAFFGQGTRLTVV.

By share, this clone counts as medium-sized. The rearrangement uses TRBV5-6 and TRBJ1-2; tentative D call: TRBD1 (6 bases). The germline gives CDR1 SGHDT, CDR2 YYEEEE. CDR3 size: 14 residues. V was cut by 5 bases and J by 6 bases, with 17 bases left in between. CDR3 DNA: TGTGCCAGCAGGCTAGGAACAGGGTTCGATGGCTACACCTTC. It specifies CASRLGTGFDGYTF. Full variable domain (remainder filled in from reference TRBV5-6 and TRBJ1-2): DAGVTQSPTHLIKTRGQQVTLRCSPKSGHDTVSWYQQALGQGPQFIFQYYEEEERQRGNFPDRFSGHQFPNYSSELNVNALLLGDSALYLCASRLGTGFDGYTFGSGTRLTVV.

CDR3 sequence reads: CASSPGQGGYTF. The CDR3, as DNA: TGTGCCAGCAGCCCGGGACAGGGAGGCTACACCTTC. J is TRBJ1-2 and V is TRBV4-2; 9 positions match TRBD1. The CDR3 covers 12 residues. CDR1 LGHNA and CDR2 YNFKEQ come from the germline V gene. The V and J ends lost 4 bases and 8 bases, in that order; junction bases with no gene match: 2.

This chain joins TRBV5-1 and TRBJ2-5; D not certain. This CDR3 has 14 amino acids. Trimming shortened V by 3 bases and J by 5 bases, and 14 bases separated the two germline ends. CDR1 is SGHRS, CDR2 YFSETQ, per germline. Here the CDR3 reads CASSYQSLGETQYF. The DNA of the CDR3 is TGCGCCAGCAGCTACCAAAGTCTCGGGGAGACCCAGTACTTC.

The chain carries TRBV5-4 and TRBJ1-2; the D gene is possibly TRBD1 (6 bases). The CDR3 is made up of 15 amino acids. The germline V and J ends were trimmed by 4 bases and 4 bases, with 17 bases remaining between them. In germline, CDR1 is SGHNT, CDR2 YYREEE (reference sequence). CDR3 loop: CASSPLQGVSYGYTF. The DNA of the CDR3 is TGTGCCAGCAGCCCTCTACAGGGTGTTAGCTATGGCTACACCTTC.

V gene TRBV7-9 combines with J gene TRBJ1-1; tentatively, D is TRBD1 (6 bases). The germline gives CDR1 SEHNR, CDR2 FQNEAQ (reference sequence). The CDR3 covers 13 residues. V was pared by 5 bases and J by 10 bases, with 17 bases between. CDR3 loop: CASSPTAQGRAFF. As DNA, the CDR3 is TGTGCCAGCAGCCCGACAGCCCAGGGGCGAGCTTTCTTT.

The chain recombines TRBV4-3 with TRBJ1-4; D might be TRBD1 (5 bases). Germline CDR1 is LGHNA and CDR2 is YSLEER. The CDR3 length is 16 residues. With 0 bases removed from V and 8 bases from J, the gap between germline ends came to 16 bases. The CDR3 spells CASSQDVGGMFEKLFF. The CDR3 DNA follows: TGCGCCAGCAGCCAAGATGTTGGGGGGATGTTCGAAAAACTGTTTTTT.

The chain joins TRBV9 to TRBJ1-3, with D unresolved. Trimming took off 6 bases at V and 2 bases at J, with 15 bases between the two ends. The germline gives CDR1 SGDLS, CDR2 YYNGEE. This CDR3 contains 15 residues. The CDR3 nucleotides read TGTGCCAGCAACCCGAGCCGGGAACCTGGAAACACCATATATTTT. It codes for CASNPSREPGNTIYF.

The CDR3 sequence: CASSLVAGGITGELFF. CDR3 in DNA: TGTGCCAGCAGCTTAGTAGCGGGAGGAATCACCGGGGAGCTGTTTTTT. The chain recombines TRBV7-2 with TRBJ2-2, with 10 bases identical to TRBD2. V trimming: 1 base; J trimming: 4 bases; junction bases outside the gene matches: 3. CDR3 length: 16 amino acids. Germline CDR1 and CDR2: SGHTA and FQGNSA. Full variable domain (missing parts from reference TRBV7-2 and TRBJ2-2): GAGVSQSPSNKVTEKGKDVELRCDPISGHTALYWYRQSLGQGLEFLIYFQGNSAPDKSGLPSDRFSAERTGGSVSTLTIQRTQQEDSAVYLCASSLVAGGITGELFFGEGSRLTVL.

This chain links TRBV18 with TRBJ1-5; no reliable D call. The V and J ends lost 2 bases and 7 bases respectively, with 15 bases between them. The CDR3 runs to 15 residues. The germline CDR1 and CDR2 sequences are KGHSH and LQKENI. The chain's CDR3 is CASSPISGREQPQHF. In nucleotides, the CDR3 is TGTGCCAGCTCACCAATTTCGGGGAGGGAGCAGCCCCAGCATTTT. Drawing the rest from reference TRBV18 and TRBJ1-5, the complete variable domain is NAGVMQNPRHLVRRRGQEARLRCSPMKGHSHVYWYRQLPEEGLKFMVYLQKENIIDESGMPKERFSAEFPKEGPSILRIQQVVRGDSAAYFCASSPISGREQPQHFGDGTRLSIL.

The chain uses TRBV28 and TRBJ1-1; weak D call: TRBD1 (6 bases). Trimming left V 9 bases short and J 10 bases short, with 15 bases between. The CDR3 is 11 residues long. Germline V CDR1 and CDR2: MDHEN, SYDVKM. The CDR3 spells CASCRGSGAFF. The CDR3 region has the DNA TGTGCCAGTTGCAGGGGATCCGGAGCTTTCTTT.

The CDR3 sequence: CASSPSGDFYGYTF. For the CDR3, the DNA is TGTGCCAGCTCCCCCTCAGGGGATTTCTATGGCTACACCTTC. The chain recombines TRBV18 with TRBJ1-2, with D maybe TRBD1 (6 bases). Trimming shortened V by 6 bases and J by 4 bases, and 15 bases separated the two germline ends. Germline values: CDR1 KGHSH, CDR2 LQKENI. The CDR3 has 14 amino acids. Full variable domain (rest looked up from reference TRBV18 and TRBJ1-2): NAGVMQNPRHLVRRRGQEARLRCSPMKGHSHVYWYRQLPEEGLKFMVYLQKENIIDESGMPKERFSAEFPKEGPSILRIQQVVRGDSAAYFCASSPSGDFYGYTFGSGTRLTVV.

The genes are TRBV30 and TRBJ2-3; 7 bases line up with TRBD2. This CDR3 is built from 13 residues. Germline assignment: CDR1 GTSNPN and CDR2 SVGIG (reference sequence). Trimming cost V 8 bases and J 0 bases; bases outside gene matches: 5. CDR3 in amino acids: CARGDPSTDTQYF. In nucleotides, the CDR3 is TGTGCCCGGGGGGACCCTAGCACAGATACGCAGTATTTT. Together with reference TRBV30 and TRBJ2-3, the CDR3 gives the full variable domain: SQTIHQWPATLVQPVGSPLSLECTVEGTSNPNLYWYRQAAGRGLQLLFYSVGIGQISSEVPQNLSASRPQDRQFILSSKKLLLSDSGFYLCARGDPSTDTQYFGPGTRLTVL.